This record looks at one T cell receptor (beta chain) sequence and its context. Its antigen is currently unknown. Germline is not matched at one junction end, which may reflect a read error. Production of TCR beta cDNA used 500 ng total RNA together with a constant-region primer. Amplification in three nested multiplex PCR rounds with slightly modified ARM-PCR gave rise to TCR beta libraries. Primers for the first two PCR rounds were TRBV1-TRBV30 forward primers and a C-beta reverse primer (approximately 9 cycles per round). TCRdb independently ran MiXCR on the multiplex PCR reads; one entry per CDR3 protein. The sample holds about 330,000 distinct CDR3 sequences; less than 65% are singletons and the top ten take roughly 6%. The blood RNA (from unsorted whole blood) was obtained, and germline DNA was also extracted. Treatment-naive at the time, the patients had chronic HBV infection. The data stem from a study of tumor-infiltrating lymphocytes in primary liver carcinoma. Study at large: Participating patients were men and women between 30 and 69 years old. Staging of the tumors gave T1-T3 N0M0, with widths of 4.2 to 10 cm.

CDR3 length equals 16 residues. CDR1 and CDR2 from the germline V gene are MNHEY and SVGAGI. Regarding the study as a whole: There was no comparison of CD4+ and CD8+ repertoires, as samples were bulk unsorted.

The gene calls are TRBV6-5 and TRBJ1-5; TRBD1 might be the D (6 bases). The receptor was derived from a man in his forties with primary liver carcinoma and hepatitis B virus infection. Sequencing was done on a sample of peripheral blood. The CDR3 DNA follows: TGTCCCAGCAGCCGCCGGGGGGCCAAGTCTGGTCAGCCCCAGCATTTT. It translates to CPSSRRGAKSGQPQHF.